These 30 T cell receptor beta chains were sequenced from one sample in a study of tumor-infiltrating lymphocytes in primary liver carcinoma. Total RNA and DNA came together from around 20-30 mg of bulk tissue without cell sorting. The input was 500 ng total RNA; TCR beta cDNA was made from it with a constant-region primer. Employing slightly modified ARM-PCR, three nested multiplex PCR rounds were run, and these gave rise to the TCR beta libraries. TRBV1-TRBV30 forward and Cbeta reverse primers drove the first two approximately 10-cycle rounds. TCRdb itself ran the multiplex PCR reads through MiXCR, one entry per CDR3 protein. In the table there are around 79,000 distinct CDR3 sequences, roughly 71% of which are singletons. The sequencing sample was made of tumor-adjacent normal liver tissue. The receptors were gathered from a man aged 40-55 years with primary liver carcinoma and hepatitis B virus infection.

This clonotype was detected a few times. At one of its ends the junction is not consistent with the germline gene, which may arise from a read error. V and J are TRBV11-2 and TRBJ2-1; maybe TRBD1 (7 bases). Germline V gene lookup returns CDR1 SGHAT and CDR2 FQNNGV. There are 18 residues in the CDR3. CDR3 coding DNA: TGTGCCAGTAGCATAGTAGGTTCACGACAGGGAGGCTACTACGAGCAATTCTTC. Translated: CASSIVGSRQGGYYEQFF.

This clonotype was counted between two and nine times. This sequence joins TRBV9 and TRBJ1-2, with D possibly TRBD1 on 6 matching bases. Germline V gives CDR1 SGDLS, CDR2 YYNGEE. V dropped 5 bases and J dropped 2 bases, with 13 bases sitting between them. The CDR3 is 14 amino acids. For the CDR3, the DNA is TGTGCCAGCAGTGGAAAACAGGGAAACTATGGCTACACCTTC. Its protein is CASSGKQGNYGYTF. Together with reference TRBV9 and TRBJ1-2, the CDR3 gives the full variable domain: DSGVTQTPKHLITATGQRVTLRCSPRSGDLSVYWYQQSLDQGLQFLIQYYNGEERAKGNILERFSAQQFPDLHSELNLSSLELGDSALYFCASSGKQGNYGYTFGSGTRLTVV.

This clonotype was detected many times. This chain connects TRBV21-1 to TRBJ1-1; the table's TRBD1 call for D was not verified on the DNA. TRBV21-1 is assigned pseudogene status. CDR3 length: 16 residues. The CDR3 bases are TGTGCCAGCAGCAAAGCGCTTCGGGGGCTGAACACTGAAGCTTTCTTT. This translates into CASSKALRGLNTEAFF.

This clonotype has more than one count but fewer than ten. One end of the junction does not line up with germline, which may come from a read error. V is TRBV5-4 and J is TRBJ2-3; D is possibly TRBD1 (6 bases). The CDR3 length is 11 residues. The germline V gene has CDR1 SGHNT and CDR2 YYREEE (reference sequence). The DNA of the CDR3 is TGTGTCGGCAGCCAGAACGAAAGGACAGATTTT. Translating it yields CVGSQNERTDF.

The V and J genes are TRBV6-5 and TRBJ1-1; TRBD1 aligns across 7 bases. CDR1 is MNHEY and CDR2 is SVGAGI in the germline V gene. The CDR3 length is 14 residues. V trimming: 6 bases; J trimming: 1 base; junction bases outside the gene matches: 5. The CDR3 region is CASRKTGKNTEAFF. The CDR3 DNA reads TGTGCCAGCAGAAAGACAGGGAAGAACACTGAAGCTTTCTTT.

Remarks on this clonotype: At one of its ends the junction is not consistent with the germline gene, which may arise from a read error. This chain joins TRBV4-2 and TRBJ2-1; 10 bases map to TRBD2. There are 16 residues in the CDR3. Germline lookup yields CDR1 LGHNA and CDR2 YNFKEQ. In DNA form, the CDR3 reads TGTGCCAGCAGCCAGGTACCGGGACTAGCGAGCAATAAGCAGTTCTTC. Protein sequence: CASSQVPGLASNKQFF.

Concerning this clonotype itself: At one end the junction does not follow the germline gene, possibly because of a read error. The rearrangement uses TRBV12-3 or TRBV12-4 and TRBJ2-3; 12 bases match TRBD2. This CDR3 is built from 16 residues. DNA of the CDR3: TGTGCCAGCAGTTCGAGGACTAGCGGGGTCACAGATACGCAGTTTTTT. Translating it yields CASSSRTSGVTDTQFF.

This clonotype was seen many times. J is TRBJ2-1 and V is TRBV30; the D is unclear. Germline V gives CDR1 GTSNPN, CDR2 SVGIG (reference sequence). Trimming took off 8 bases at V and 8 bases at J, with 13 bases between the two ends. The CDR3 has 11 amino acids. The CDR3 DNA sequence: TGTGCCATTAGGAGAAGCTATGAGCAGTTCTTC. It encodes CAIRRSYEQFF.

Concerning this clonotype itself: An end of the junction differs from the germline gene, which may be a read error. The gene calls are TRBV12-3 or TRBV12-4 and TRBJ2-7; D is perhaps TRBD2 (7 bases). CDR3 length equals 15 residues. DNA for the CDR3: TGTGCCAGCAGTTTAGGCTCGGGGGGCCCCTACGAGCATTACTTC. Its protein product is CASSLGSGGPYEHYF.

In regard to this clonotype: This CDR3 is missing its conserved last phenylalanine or tryptophan, likely due to a read error. The chain carries TRBV6-2 or TRBV6-3 and TRBJ2-2; D is unclear. The CDR3 is 14 amino acids. The germline V gene has CDR1 MNHEY and CDR2 SVGEGT. The CDR3 is CASSYSGSPGQLFY. In nucleotides, the CDR3 is TGTGCCAGCAGTTACTCGGGCTCCCCCGGGCAGCTGTTTTAT.

For this clonotype: Germline is not matched at one junction end, which may reflect a read error. The chain joins TRBV6-5 to TRBJ2-7; D is unresolved. Germline V gene lookup returns CDR1 MNHEY and CDR2 SVGAGI. This CDR3 region has 14 residues. CDR3 DNA sequence: TGTGTCAGCAGTTTACGTCGCTTTCGAGACGAGCAGTACTTC. It translates to CVSSLRRFRDEQYF.

CDR3 DNA sequence: TGTGCCAGCAGTCCCCCGGACACGACCCAGTACTTC. Protein: CASSPPDTTQYF. This chain connects TRBV11-2 to TRBJ2-5; TRBD1 is a possible D gene (5 bases). The V gene lost 6 bases and the J gene lost 7 bases, with 12 bases spanning the gap. Germline CDR1 SGHAT, CDR2 FQNNGV. The CDR3 runs 12 residues.

The chain employs TRBV29-1 and TRBJ2-3; D may match TRBD1 or TRBD2 (5 bases each). Germline V gives CDR1 SQVTM, CDR2 ANQGSEA. With 3 bases removed from V and 3 bases from J, the gap between germline ends came to 7 bases. The CDR3 is made up of 12 amino acids. CDR3 sequence: CSVDWGTDTQYF. Here the CDR3 DNA reads TGCAGCGTTGACTGGGGGACAGATACGCAGTATTTT.

Notes on this clonotype: One end of the junction fails to match germline, which may point to a read error. J is TRBJ2-2 and V is TRBV6-6; D is ambiguous. The germline CDR1 and CDR2 sequences are MNHNY and SVGAGI (reference sequence). The CDR3 spans 12 residues. CDR3 sequence reads: CVSNKNTGELFF. The CDR3 DNA is TGTGTCAGCAATAAGAACACAGGGGAGCTGTTTTTT.

Details on this clonotype: This may stem from a read error, because a much larger clone lies one nucleotide away. The gene calls are TRBV28 and TRBJ2-1; TRBD2 matches at 7 bases. The CDR3 is 18 residues long. In germline, CDR1 is MDHEN, CDR2 SYDVKM. V shed 5 bases and J 2 bases; nucleotides not matched to a gene: 15. DNA of the CDR3: TGTGCCAGCAGTCCCCTCGGACTAGTGGGAGGGCCCTACAATGAGCAGTTCTTC. This encodes CASSPLGLVGGPYNEQFF. The whole variable domain, remainder taken from reference TRBV28 and TRBJ2-1, is DVKVTQSSRYLVKRTGEKVFLECVQDMDHENMFWYRQDPGLGLRLIYFSYDVKMKEKGDIPEGYSVSREKKERFSLILESASTNQTSMYLCASSPLGLVGGPYNEQFFGPGTRLTVL.

A single count supports this clonotype. The junction does not match germline at one end; this may be a read error. This chain connects TRBV6-6 to TRBJ2-7; 9 nucleotides line up with TRBD1. In germline, CDR1 is MNHNY, CDR2 SVGAGI (reference sequence). This CDR3 is built from 14 residues. For the CDR3, the DNA is TGTGCCTGCAGTACAGGGGGCGCTCCCCACGAGCAGTACTTC. Translated: CACSTGGAPHEQYF.

In regard to this clonotype: Just one base apart from a much larger clone, this may be a read error. The chain uses TRBV7-9 and TRBJ1-2; D call uncertain. This CDR3 comprises 13 residues. V was cut by 8 bases and J by 4 bases, with 14 bases left in between. Germline V gene sequence: CDR1 SEHNR, CDR2 FQNEAQ (reference sequence). The DNA of the CDR3 is TGTGCCAGCCGCCCATGGGGAGTCTATGGCTACACCTTC. It encodes CASRPWGVYGYTF. The full variable domain, in which reference TRBV7-9 and TRBJ1-2 provide the parts outside the CDR3, is DTGVSQNPRHKITKRGQNVTFRCDPISEHNRLYWYRQTLGQGPEFLTYFQNEAQLEKSRLLSDRFSAERPKGSFSTLEIQRTEQGDSAMYLCASRPWGVYGYTFGSGTRLTVV.

This chain uses TRBV6-1 with TRBJ1-2, with D unresolved. Trimming took off 3 bases at V and 3 bases at J, with 14 bases between the two ends. The CDR3 contains 15 residues. CDR1 is MNHNS and CDR2 is SASEGT in the germline V gene. CDR3: CASSESVGLHYGYTF. The CDR3 region has the DNA TGTGCCAGCAGTGAGTCGGTGGGTTTGCACTATGGCTACACCTTC.

Worth noting for this clonotype: The CDR3 ends on some other residue instead of the conserved phenylalanine or tryptophan, so this is likely a read error. This chain joins TRBV10-3 and TRBJ2-2; the match to TRBD1 covers 7 bases. The length of the CDR3 is 16 residues. Germline values: CDR1 ENHRY, CDR2 SYGVKD. This CDR3 reads CAIMGTECGNTGELFI. The CDR3 nucleotides are TGTGCCATCATGGGGACAGAATGTGGGAACACTGGGGAGCTGTTTATT.

J is TRBJ1-1 and V is TRBV4-3; D is possibly TRBD1 (5 bases). Germline CDR1 reads LGHNA; CDR2 reads YSLEER. Trimming removed 0 bases from V and 7 bases from J, with 12 bases in between. The CDR3 is made up of 14 amino acids. The CDR3 reads CASSQEPKGSEAFF. Written as DNA, the CDR3 is TGCGCCAGCAGCCAAGAACCAAAGGGGAGTGAAGCTTTCTTT.

V gene TRBV11-2 combines with J gene TRBJ2-7, with no clear D. V lost 3 bases to trimming and J lost 13 bases, with 19 bases between them. The germline V gene encodes CDR1 SGHAT and CDR2 FQNNGV. There are 13 residues in the CDR3. The CDR3 bases are TGTGCCAGCAGCTTTAATGGCTCCTACGGGCACTACTTC. Translation gives CASSFNGSYGHYF.

Notes on this clonotype: The conserved closing phenylalanine or tryptophan is absent in this CDR3, likely reflecting a read error. Because the CDR3's place on the DNA is in doubt, the DNA is left out and the CDR3 is given as listed by TCRdb. The chain recombines TRBV7-8 with TRBJ2-1. The CDR3 adds up to 16 amino acids, both ends counted. CDR1 and CDR2 (germline): SGHVS, FQNEAQ. CDR3 protein: CASSSDFGGTYKERFL.

This clonotype occurred a few times. This clone may be a read error of a much larger clone one base away. The rearrangement links TRBV10-3 to TRBJ1-1, with D tentatively TRBD1 (6 bases). The CDR3 totals 12 residues. CDR1 ENHRY and CDR2 SYGVKD come from the germline V gene. CDR3 sequence: CAIMGGDTGAFF. The CDR3 DNA is TGTGCCATCATGGGCGGGGACACTGGAGCTTTCTTT.

The V gene is TRBV11-2, the J gene TRBJ2-7; 10 nucleotides align to TRBD2. CDR1 is SGHAT, CDR2 FQNNGV, per germline. The CDR3 has 16 residues. This chain's CDR3 is CDNSLKPSGSWVEQYF. CDR3 DNA: TGTGACAACAGCTTAAAACCTAGCGGGAGCTGGGTCGAGCAGTACTTC.

This clonotype was counted a few times. Relative to the germline gene, one junction end is altered; a read error may explain this. The chain has TRBV4-2 and TRBJ2-7, with TRBD2 matching over 7 bases. Per germline, CDR1 LGHNA and CDR2 YNFKEQ. The CDR3 contains 16 residues. CDR3 DNA sequence: TGTGCCAGCAGCCAAGCGGCTAGCGGTGCTTCCTACGGGCAGTACTTC. It is translated as CASSQAASGASYGQYF.

Remarks on this clonotype: This may come from a read error, since a much larger clone is one base off. The genes are TRBV29-1 and TRBJ1-1, with a possible D match to TRBD1 (5 bases). The CDR3 length is 12 residues. Germline loops: CDR1 SQVTM, CDR2 ANQGSEA. CDR3 protein: CSIDGGPREAFF. For the CDR3, the DNA is TGCAGCATTGACGGGGGTCCCAGGGAGGCTTTCTTT.

Concerning this clonotype: This CDR3 is missing its conserved last phenylalanine or tryptophan, likely due to a read error. The chain links TRBV4-1 to TRBJ2-7, with 9 bases fitting TRBD2. Trimming at V came to 4 bases and at J to 4 bases, leaving 11 bases not matched to a gene. Germline CDR1 and CDR2: MGHRA and YSYEKL. The CDR3 covers 16 residues. In DNA, the CDR3 is TGCGCCAGCAGCCTGGAGGGGACTAGCTGCTCGTACGAGCAGTACTAC. Encoded protein: CASSLEGTSCSYEQYY.

On this clonotype itself: A much bigger clone sits one base away, suggesting this may be a read error. V gene TRBV29-1 combines with J gene TRBJ2-1; no definite D call. Germline loops: CDR1 SQVTM, CDR2 ANQGSEA. This CDR3 has 13 residues. The ends were cut back, 1 base at V and 10 bases at J, with 14 bases in the middle. The DNA of the CDR3 is TGCAGCGTTGAAGGGTTGTGCCTCGGGGAGCAGTTCTTC. Translated: CSVEGLCLGEQFF.

A remark on this clonotype: One junction end does not reproduce the germline sequence, and a read error may be involved. The chain uses TRBV6-5 and TRBJ2-7; D is possibly TRBD1 (5 bases). The CDR3 is 12 residues long. Germline V gene lookup returns CDR1 MNHEY and CDR2 SVGAGI. The CDR3, as DNA: TGTGCCAGTGGACACTACTCCTACAAGCAGCACTTC. Translation gives CASGHYSYKQHF.

This clonotype was recorded a few times. The V and J genes are TRBV27 and TRBJ1-2, with a weak D call TRBD1 (5 bases). Germline V gene sequence: CDR1 MNHEY, CDR2 SMNVEV (reference sequence). V shed 2 bases and J shed 0 bases, with 13 bases lying between them. The CDR3 is 16 residues long. For the CDR3, the DNA is TGTGCCAGCAGTTTAAAGGCAGGGCCTTCTAACTATGGCTACACCTTC. Its protein product is CASSLKAGPSNYGYTF.